The rows below give T cell receptor beta chains drawn from one sample of a study of T cell responses to AZD1222 COVID-19 vaccine. The assay was immunoSEQ multiplex PCR, and TCRdb's table has in-frame clones only and misses some. Of 100,000 to 150,000 clones in the sample, around 87% were seen once. The sample consisted of peripheral blood, taken on day 0 of AZD1222 vaccination. Receptor source: an adult in good health. Both conserved end residues are part of each CDR3. D genes are given only for firm matches. Clone size is not always given. Where it is, it says once, few, many or a class for expanded clones.

TGTGCCAGCGGCCCCGGGACAACTGAAAAACTGTTTTTT | CASGPGTTEKLFF | TRBJ1-4 | TRBV9 | 13 | once | .
TGTGCCAGCAGCATCCAGGGGATAGGACAGCCCCAGCATTTT | CASSIQGIGQPQHF | TRBJ1-5 | TRBV5-4 | 14 | once | .
TGCGCCAGCAGCTTGGGGTTTGGTGAAAAACTGTTTTTT | CASSLGFGEKLFF | TRBJ1-4 | TRBV5-1 | 13 | . | .
TGTGCCAGCAGTCACCAAGAGACCCAGTACTTC | CASSHQETQYF | TRBJ2-5 | TRBV6-5 | 11 | . | .
TGTGCCAGCTCACCAACAACAGGGGTTAATGGCTACACCTTC | CASSPTTGVNGYTF | TRBJ1-2 | TRBV18 | 14 | few | TRBD1
TGTGCCACCAGCAGAGGCCGCTCTGGGGCCAACGTCCTGACTTTC | CATSRGRSGANVLTF | TRBJ2-6 | TRBV15 | 15 | . | .
TGTGCCAGCAGCCAAGGGGCGGACGGGGGGGAGCAGTTCTTC | CASSQGADGGEQFF | TRBJ2-1 | TRBV3-1/TRBV3-2 | 14 | . | TRBD2
TGTGCCTGGAGTGCTCAAGGGGTCCGGTGGTCCTATGGCTACACCTTC | CAWSAQGVRWSYGYTF | TRBJ1-2 | TRBV30 | 16 | . | .
TGCAGCGCTCGAGACAGCCCCTACGAGCAGTACTTC | CSARDSPYEQYF | TRBJ2-7 | TRBV29-1 | 12 | . | .
TGTGCCAGCAGTTTGACAAACTCTGGGGCCAACGTCCTGACTTTC | CASSLTNSGANVLTF | TRBJ2-6 | TRBV27 | 15 | . | .
TGCGCCAGCAGCTTGGTACCCGACAGCGCCTACGAGCAGTACTTC | CASSLVPDSAYEQYF | TRBJ2-7 | TRBV5-1 | 15 | . | .
TGTGCCAGCAGCTGGAGTGGAGGTGAAGCTTTCTTT | CASSWSGGEAFF | TRBJ1-1 | TRBV11-2 | 12 | . | .
TGTGCCAGCAGCCAACAAATGGGAGGAGGTCAGCCCCAGCATTTT | CASSQQMGGGQPQHF | TRBJ1-5 | TRBV4-2 | 15 | . | .
TGTGCCAGCAGTGAATTGAGGGGGGCGAGGAATGAGCAGTTCTTC | CASSELRGARNEQFF | TRBJ2-1 | TRBV25-1 | 15 | . | .
TGTGCCAGCCGGGGTGGAGGCGACACCATATATTTT | CASRGGGDTIYF | TRBJ1-3 | TRBV9 | 12 | . | .
TGCGCCAGCAGCTTGGTCTTGACGGCTAACACTGAAGCTTTCTTT | CASSLVLTANTEAFF | TRBJ1-1 | TRBV5-1 | 15 | . | .
TGTGCCAGTAGGAGCCCGGTGAAACAGTATTTT | CASRSPVKQYF | TRBJ2-3 | TRBV19 | 11 | . | .
TGCAGCGTTGGGACAGGGACTAATGAAAAACTGTTTTTT | CSVGTGTNEKLFF | TRBJ1-4 | TRBV29-1 | 13 | . | TRBD1
TGTGCCAGCAGCCCGGGACTTAGCTCCTACAATGAGCAGTTCTTC | CASSPGLSSYNEQFF | TRBJ2-1 | TRBV7-2 | 15 | . | .
TGTGCCAGCAGTTTTAGCGCCGGGCAGTACTTC | CASSFSAGQYF | TRBJ2-7 | TRBV28 | 11 | few | .
TGTGCCAGCAGACCGAGCGGGGGGCATTACGAGCAGTACTTC | CASRPSGGHYEQYF | TRBJ2-7 | TRBV6-5 | 14 | . | TRBD2
TGTGCCAGCAGTCCCCAAAGAGGGGGTCGTGGTGAGCAGTTCTTC | CASSPQRGGRGEQFF | TRBJ2-1 | TRBV7-8 | 15 | many | .
TGTGCCAGCAGCTTACGGACGGCGGGGAACACTGAAGCTTTCTTT | CASSLRTAGNTEAFF | TRBJ1-1 | TRBV7-9 | 15 | . | .
TGTGCCAGCAGCTTAAACACTGAAGCTTTCTTT | CASSLNTEAFF | TRBJ1-1 | TRBV5-4 | 11 | . | .
TGTGCCAGCAGCTTGGGGGCCATGAACACTGAAGCTTTCTTT | CASSLGAMNTEAFF | TRBJ1-1 | TRBV5-4 | 14 | . | .
TGTGCCAGCAGTACCTACAGGGGGCTCTACGAGCAGTACTTC | CASSTYRGLYEQYF | TRBJ2-7 | TRBV27 | 14 | . | TRBD1
TGTGCCAGCAGCCCCGGACAGGGCCTACCTTATGGCTACACCTTC | CASSPGQGLPYGYTF | TRBJ1-2 | TRBV5-4 | 15 | . | TRBD1
TGTGCCAGTAGTCTCAGACTAGCGGGGAAAGGGGAGCTGTTTTTT | CASSLRLAGKGELFF | TRBJ2-2 | TRBV19 | 15 | . | TRBD2
TGTGCCAGCAGCCTGGGGCAGATGGAGCAGTACTTC | CASSLGQMEQYF | TRBJ2-7 | TRBV28 | 12 | . | .
TGTGCCAGCAGCTTAATGCTAGCGGGGAGCACAGATACGCAGTATTTT | CASSLMLAGSTDTQYF | TRBJ2-3 | TRBV7-2 | 16 | . | TRBD2
TGCGCCAGCAGCTTGGAGTTTGCAGGGGAGGTCACTGAAGCTTTCTTT | CASSLEFAGEVTEAFF | TRBJ1-1 | TRBV5-1 | 16 | . | .
TGTGCCAGCAGTTATGCGGGGGCAGGACTTAATGAAAAACTGTTTTTT | CASSYAGAGLNEKLFF | TRBJ1-4 | TRBV6-5 | 16 | once | .
TGTGCCAGTGAAGACAGGACTAATGAAAAACTGTTTTTT | CASEDRTNEKLFF | TRBJ1-4 | TRBV7-9 | 13 | . | .
TGTGCCAGCAGTTCCGGTTCACCCAGCTACACCTTC | CASSSGSPSYTF | TRBJ1-2 | TRBV6-5 | 12 | few | .
TGTGCCAGCAGCAATTATAATCCAGAGTTGGACAATGAGCAGTTCTTC | CASSNYNPELDNEQFF | TRBJ2-1 | TRBV21-1 | 16 | . | .
TGTGCCAGCAGTTCAGCGGGGGGGGCCCAAGAGACCCAGTACTTC | CASSSAGGAQETQYF | TRBJ2-5 | TRBV28 | 15 | . | TRBD2
TGTGCCAGCTCACCTGGAGGGACACCACAAGAGACCCAGTACTTC | CASSPGGTPQETQYF | TRBJ2-5 | TRBV18 | 15 | . | .
TGCGCCAGCAGTGAGTCATGGCAGTTCCAGCCCCAGCATTTT | CASSESWQFQPQHF | TRBJ1-5 | TRBV10-1 | 14 | . | .
TGTGCCAGCGGTCGGTTTATCGCTGAAGCTTTCTTT | CASGRFIAEAFF | TRBJ1-1 | TRBV2 | 12 | . | .
TGTGCCAGCAGCAAAGCCTACGAGCAGTACTTC | CASSKAYEQYF | TRBJ2-7 | TRBV14 | 11 | . | .
TGTGCCAGAAGCGGAGGGACAGGGGCATGGTATGGCTACACCTTC | CARSGGTGAWYGYTF | TRBJ1-2 | TRBV5-3 | 15 | . | TRBD1